This entry is about one TCR beta chain. Its specificity is not known. The data were obtained in a study of blood T cells in healthy people across ages. Findings and caveats of the study: Older age went with lower TCR beta diversity per million T cells, in a roughly linear way. Naive T cell percentage showed a strong correlation with TCR beta diversity.

Primers used in a second PCR of about 7 to 12 cycles were a sample-barcoded 5' primer and a J-beta primer mix. TCRdb fed the 5' RACE reads into MiXCR, producing one record per CDR3 protein. Counted here are about 780,000 distinct CDR3 sequences, under 30% occurring once; the ten biggest clones make up 3%. The germline V and J ends were trimmed by 0 bases and 4 bases, with 13 bases remaining between them. Germline CDR1 reads WNHNN; CDR2 reads SYGVQD (reference sequence). The CDR3 contains 16 residues. The same specimen was also included in a second study, on T cells of mothers and their children. That study reports: Sequencing returned over 8 million TCR beta CDR3 reads per mother and several million per child.

The V call is TRBV10-1, the J call TRBJ2-1, with D perhaps being TRBD1 or TRBD2 (6 bases each). The sequenced sample consisted of blood. The sequence derives from a boy aged 10-17 years in good health. This CDR3 is CASSESTGAHYNEQFF. The CDR3 DNA reads TGCGCCAGCAGTGAGTCGACGGGGGCGCATTACAATGAGCAGTTCTTC.